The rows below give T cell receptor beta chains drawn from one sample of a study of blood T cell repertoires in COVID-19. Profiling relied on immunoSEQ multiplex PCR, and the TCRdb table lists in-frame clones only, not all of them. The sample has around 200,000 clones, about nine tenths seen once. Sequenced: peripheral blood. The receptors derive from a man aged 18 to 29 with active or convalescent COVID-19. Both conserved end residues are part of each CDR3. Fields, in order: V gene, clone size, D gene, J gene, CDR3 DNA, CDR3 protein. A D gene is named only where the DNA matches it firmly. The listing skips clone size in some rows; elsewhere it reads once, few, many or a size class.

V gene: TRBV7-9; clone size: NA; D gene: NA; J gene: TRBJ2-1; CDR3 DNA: TGTGCCAGCAGCTTGGGAGTCAATGAGCAGTTCTTC; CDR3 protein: CASSLGVNEQFF
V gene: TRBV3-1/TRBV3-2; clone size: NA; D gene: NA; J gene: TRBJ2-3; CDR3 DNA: TGTGCCAGCAGCCAAGATTTCCAGTCAGGCACAGATACGCAGTATTTT; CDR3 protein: CASSQDFQSGTDTQYF
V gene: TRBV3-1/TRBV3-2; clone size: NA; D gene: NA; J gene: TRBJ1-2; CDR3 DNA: TGTGCCAGCAGCCCAGGGTGGAACTATGGCTACACCTTC; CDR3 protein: CASSPGWNYGYTF
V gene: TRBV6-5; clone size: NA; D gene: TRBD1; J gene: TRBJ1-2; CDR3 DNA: TGTGCCAGCACCGACATCCCGGGACAGATCTATGGCTACACCTTC; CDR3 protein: CASTDIPGQIYGYTF
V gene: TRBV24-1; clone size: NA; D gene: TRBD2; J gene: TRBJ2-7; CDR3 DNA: TGTGCCACCAGTGACCGAGGACTAGCGGGCTCCTACGAGCAGTACTTC; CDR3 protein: CATSDRGLAGSYEQYF
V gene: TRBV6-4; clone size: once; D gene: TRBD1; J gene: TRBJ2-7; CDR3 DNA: TGTGCCAGCAGTCATCGGCCCCGACAGGGATCTATCTACGAGCAGTACTTC; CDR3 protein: CASSHRPRQGSIYEQYF
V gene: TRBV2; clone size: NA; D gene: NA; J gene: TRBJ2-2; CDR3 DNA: TGTGCCAGCAGTTCACAGGGTTACACCGGGGAGCTGTTTTTT; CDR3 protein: CASSSQGYTGELFF
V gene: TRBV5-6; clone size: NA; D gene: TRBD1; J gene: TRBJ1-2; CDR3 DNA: TGTGCCAACCGACAGGGGGTTAGGGGTGGCTACACCTTC; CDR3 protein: CANRQGVRGGYTF
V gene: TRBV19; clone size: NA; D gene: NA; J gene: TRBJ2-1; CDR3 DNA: TGTGCCAGTAGTATGGATCCGTTGAGGAAATTTTACAATGAGCAGTTCTTC; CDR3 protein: CASSMDPLRKFYNEQFF
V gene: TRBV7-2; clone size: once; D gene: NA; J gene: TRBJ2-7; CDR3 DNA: TGTGCCAGCAGCTCCACCGGGACACCTTCCTACGAGCAGTACTTC; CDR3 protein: CASSSTGTPSYEQYF
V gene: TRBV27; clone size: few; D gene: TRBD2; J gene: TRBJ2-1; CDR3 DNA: TGTGCCAGCAGTCCCGGGACTAGCGGAAACAATGAGCAGTTCTTC; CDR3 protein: CASSPGTSGNNEQFF
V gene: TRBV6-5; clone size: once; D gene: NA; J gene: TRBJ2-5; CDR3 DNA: TGTGCCAGCAGTTACGTGACAGGACCCGGCCAGACCCAGTACTTC; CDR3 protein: CASSYVTGPGQTQYF
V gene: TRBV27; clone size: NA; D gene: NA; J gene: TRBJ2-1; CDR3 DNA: TGTGCCAGCAGTTTGGGGGGAATCCCCGATGAGCAGTTCTTC; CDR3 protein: CASSLGGIPDEQFF
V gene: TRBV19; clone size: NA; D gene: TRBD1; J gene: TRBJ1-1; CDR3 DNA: TGTGCCAGTACCTCGACAGGGTCGGGCACTGAAGCTTTCTTT; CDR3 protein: CASTSTGSGTEAFF
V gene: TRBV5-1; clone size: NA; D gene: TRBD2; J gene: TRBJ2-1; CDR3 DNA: TGCGCCAGCAGCTTGGATCTAGCGGGAGTTAGCTACAATGAGCAGTTCTTC; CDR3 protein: CASSLDLAGVSYNEQFF